This note documents a single T cell receptor beta chain sequence. The target antigen is unknown. This entry is derived from a study of T cell responses to AZD1222 COVID-19 vaccine. Overall study: Researchers grouped second doses given at about 4 or about 12 weeks into one pool.

The assay was immunoSEQ multiplex PCR, and TCRdb's table has in-frame clones only and misses some. The sample consists of 100,000 to 150,000 clones, over 75% of them appearing once. Germline V gene lookup returns CDR1 SEHNR and CDR2 FQNEAQ (reference sequence). V lost 1 base and J 5 bases, leaving 10 bases between the germline ends. This CDR3 is built from 14 residues. General observations from the study: With dominance at 160-218 and 743-854, vaccine-associated CD4 TCRs spanned spike. A mostly white British donor set with more females was recruited, and clonal diversity was possibly underestimated. No day 14 peak samples; only post-peak repertoires were characterized.

The sequenced sample was peripheral blood, obtained on day 0 of AZD1222 vaccination. The clonotype comes from an adult in good health. The V call is TRBV7-9, the J call TRBJ2-3; D possibly matches TRBD1 or TRBD2 (5 bases each). The CDR3 here is CASSLVWDGDTQYF. The CDR3 bases are TGTGCCAGCAGCTTAGTATGGGACGGAGATACGCAGTATTTT. Together with reference TRBV7-9 and TRBJ2-3, the CDR3 gives the full variable domain: DTGVSQNPRHKITKRGQNVTFRCDPISEHNRLYWYRQTLGQGPEFLTYFQNEAQLEKSRLLSDRFSAERPKGSFSTLEIQRTEQGDSAMYLCASSLVWDGDTQYFGPGTRLTVL.